Detailed here is one TCR beta chain. This entry is derived from a study of blood T cell repertoires in COVID-19. Study-level background: Some COVID-19 samples were acute and others convalescent; all came from the United States, Italy and Spain. PBMCs, B-cell-depleted T cells, or T cells provided the cDNA or gDNA that made up the material.

The germline gives CDR1 LGHDT, CDR2 YNNKEL (reference sequence). The length of the CDR3 is 14 residues. The ends were cut back, 5 bases at V and 3 bases at J, with 11 bases in the middle. Per the study methods: For nucleated cells, counts were estimated from reference gene primer amplification. This table comes from immunoSEQ multiplex PCR, and its TCRdb copy is limited to in-frame clones, with some not included. That table furnishes V, J and clone size, whereas the DNA furnished D and trimming. The table lists fewer than 150,000 clones, just under 85% of them singletons. This clonotype originated in a woman aged 45-65 years with acute or convalescent COVID-19. The J gene is TRBJ1-3, the V gene TRBV3-1 (or the pseudogene TRBV3-2); D may be TRBD1 (6 bases). What was sequenced was peripheral blood. CDR3 nucleotides: TGTGCCAGCAGCGCAGGGGATTTTGGAAACACCATATATTTT. Amino acids: CASSAGDFGNTIYF.